The 3 T cell receptor beta chains reported below all come from one sample, sequenced in a study of somatic mutations in cytotoxic T cells in rheumatoid arthritis. The assay was immunoSEQ multiplex PCR, and TCRdb's table has in-frame clones only and misses some. Of about 20,000 clones in the sample, roughly 72% were seen once. The specimen sequenced was CD8+ T cells sorted from blood. All receptors come from a man in his sixties in good health.

The V and J genes are TRBV5-1 and TRBJ2-5; 7 bases are shared with TRBD1. Germline assignment: CDR1 SGHRS and CDR2 YFSETQ. With 0 bases clipped from V and 5 bases from J, the junction kept 7 bases outside the gene matches. The CDR3 totals 15 residues. The CDR3 coding sequence is TGCGCCAGCAGCTTGGGCCGACAGGGTTGGGAGACCCAGTACTTC. It translates to CASSLGRQGWETQYF.

The V gene is TRBV11-2, the J gene TRBJ2-1; 10 bases align to TRBD2. This CDR3 comprises 16 residues. Losses at the gene ends were 5 bases for V and 0 bases for J; bases not matched to a gene: 4. CDR1 is SGHAT and CDR2 is FQNNGV in the germline V gene. The CDR3 sequence is CASSHLAGASYNEQFF. CDR3 nucleotide sequence: TGTGCCAGCAGCCACCTAGCGGGAGCCTCCTACAATGAGCAGTTCTTC. Using reference TRBV11-2 and TRBJ2-1 for the parts outside the CDR3, the full variable domain is EAGVAQSPRYKIIEKRQSVAFWCNPISGHATLYWYQQILGQGPKLLIQFQNNGVVDDSQLPKDRFSAERLKGVDSTLKIQPAKLEDSAVYLCASSHLAGASYNEQFFGPGTRLTVL.

This clone was seen only a few times. The chain recombines TRBV5-1 with TRBJ2-1; 12 nucleotides align to TRBD2. Germline V gene sequence: CDR1 SGHRS, CDR2 YFSETQ. The V segment lost 1 base and the J segment 6 bases; nucleotides outside the gene matches: 5. The CDR3 consists of 16 residues. CDR3 sequence: CASSLPLAGGGNEQFF. CDR3 bases: TGCGCCAGCAGCTTGCCCCTAGCGGGAGGGGGCAATGAGCAGTTCTTC.